These 22 T cell receptor beta chains share one sample of origin, sequenced in a study of CD8+ T cells in alopecia areata. Described treatment: oral pan-JAK inhibitor, 5-10 mg twice daily. TCR sequencing used cDNA made by reverse transcription of extracted RNA. Sequencing used immunoSEQ multiplex PCR; TCRdb keeps in-frame clones, though not all of them. The table shows some 200,000 clones, with 45% to 75% occurring only once. Source: CD4+ T cells sorted from blood, taken at week 4, from a patient treated with tofacitinib. These receptors came from a human donor with alopecia areata.

This sequence joins TRBV4-1 and TRBJ2-7; TRBD2 matches at 8 bases. CDR3 length: 15 amino acids. V lost 1 base to trimming and J lost 2 bases; unmatched junction nucleotides: 4. Germline V gene data show CDR1 as MGHRA and CDR2 as YSYEKL. The CDR3 reads CASSQGAAGAYEQYF. The CDR3 region has the DNA TGCGCCAGCAGCCAAGGAGCAGCGGGGGCCTACGAGCAGTACTTC.

This chain connects TRBV11-2 to TRBJ2-3; D possibly corresponds to TRBD2 (5 bases). The CDR3 sequence is 16 residues long. V was shortened by 1 base and J by 0 bases, with 11 bases between the two germline ends. Germline CDR1 SGHAT, CDR2 FQNNGV. The CDR3 DNA is TGTGCCAGCAGCTTAGGAGCGCGGAGGAGCACAGATACGCAGTATTTT. Its translation: CASSLGARRSTDTQYF.

The J gene is TRBJ2-5, the V gene TRBV5-1, with TRBD2 matching over 9 bases. The CDR3 spans 15 residues. Trimming at V came to 4 bases and at J to 0 bases, leaving 4 bases not matched to a gene. Germline V CDR1 and CDR2: SGHRS, YFSETQ. The CDR3 sequence: CASSPAGGYQETQYF. CDR3 coding DNA: TGCGCCAGCAGCCCGGCGGGGGGGTACCAAGAGACCCAGTACTTC.

V and J are TRBV29-1 and TRBJ2-1, with 12 nucleotides matching TRBD2. Germline assignment: CDR1 SQVTM and CDR2 ANQGSEA. V trimming: 3 bases; J trimming: 8 bases; junction bases outside the gene matches: 11. CDR3 size: 16 residues. The CDR3 loop reads CSVDGPLAGGLDEQFF. The CDR3 DNA reads as TGCAGCGTTGATGGGCCCCTAGCGGGGGGGCTGGATGAGCAGTTCTTC.

The chain employs TRBV29-1 and TRBJ1-2, with D possibly being TRBD1 (6 bases). CDR1 is SQVTM and CDR2 is ANQGSEA in the germline V gene. The CDR3 extends over 15 amino acids. With 3 bases removed from V and 8 bases from J, the gap between germline ends came to 22 bases. The CDR3 DNA follows: TGCAGCGTTGAGTTTAGGCCCTACAGGGTTGACGGCTACACCTTC. Translating it yields CSVEFRPYRVDGYTF.

The chain links TRBV6-5 to TRBJ1-2; TRBD1 might be the D (6 bases). Germline V CDR1 and CDR2: MNHEY, SVGAGI. The CDR3 has 13 residues. V was pared by 5 bases and J by 2 bases, with 9 bases between. DNA of the CDR3: TGTGCCAGCAGTAAAACAGGGAACTATGGCTACACCTTC. Its translation: CASSKTGNYGYTF.

This chain uses TRBV7-2 with TRBJ2-3; 7 bases line up with TRBD2. The CDR3 has 16 residues. After removal of 8 bases from V and 1 base from J, the junction contained 12 bases not matched to a gene. Germline V CDR1 and CDR2: SGHTA, FQGNSA. The CDR3 protein is CASALYAAGGTDTQYF. The CDR3 DNA reads as TGTGCCAGCGCCCTCTATGCGGCGGGAGGCACAGATACGCAGTATTTT.

This clone came up a few times. In the same sample, other DNA sequences code for this CDR3. V usage is TRBV29-1 and J usage is TRBJ1-1, with a tentative D call TRBD1 (5 bases). This CDR3 contains 13 residues. V dropped 5 bases and J dropped 3 bases, with 13 bases sitting between them. Germline CDR1 and CDR2: SQVTM and ANQGSEA. The chain's CDR3 is CSVRRGRDTEAFF. The CDR3 DNA follows: TGCAGCGTTCGAAGGGGCCGGGACACTGAAGCTTTCTTT.

Only one count was recorded for this clone. The chain joins TRBV6-5 to TRBJ1-2; D is unresolved. V gave up 6 bases and J gave up 6 bases, with 8 bases separating them. The germline V gene has CDR1 MNHEY and CDR2 SVGAGI. This CDR3 contains 11 residues. The CDR3 reads CASREGDGYTF. CDR3 DNA: TGTGCCAGCAGGGAGGGAGATGGCTACACCTTC.

The chain couples TRBV9 to TRBJ1-5, with D uncertain. CDR1 and CDR2 from the germline V gene are SGDLS and YYNGEE. The V end was cut by 5 bases, the J end by 0 bases, with 12 bases between. The CDR3 is 15 residues long. The CDR3 DNA follows: TGTGCCAGCAGTGAGGACGGATATAGCAATCAGCCCCAGCATTTT. Translation gives CASSEDGYSNQPQHF.

This clone has just a few counts. In DNA, the CDR3 is TGTGCCAGCAGCTTATACCAGCAAAGCCTCTATGGCTACACCTTC. Translating gives CASSLYQQSLYGYTF. The gene calls are TRBV7-2 and TRBJ1-2; no reliable D call. This CDR3 is built from 15 residues. Looked up from germline, CDR1 is SGHTA and CDR2 is FQGNSA. V was cut by 2 bases and J by 4 bases, with 14 bases left in between.

This sequence joins TRBV5-1 and TRBJ2-4; no definite D call. The CDR3 loop spans 15 amino acids. V lost 3 bases to trimming and J lost 6 bases, with 16 bases between them. From germline, CDR1 is SGHRS and CDR2 YFSETQ. Here the CDR3 DNA reads TGCGCCAGCAGCTCCCCGACTGGTGGGGTAAACATTCAGTACTTC. Amino acid sequence: CASSSPTGGVNIQYF.

On this clone: Within the sample, other DNA sequences also encode this same CDR3. The CDR3 DNA reads TGTGCCAGCAGTTTACGACAGGGACCCTATGGCTACACCTTC. Encoded protein: CASSLRQGPYGYTF. The chain uses TRBV27 and TRBJ1-2; 7 bases map to TRBD1. This CDR3 contains 14 residues. With 2 bases clipped from V and 4 bases from J, the junction kept 4 bases outside the gene matches. Germline values: CDR1 MNHEY, CDR2 SMNVEV (reference sequence).

The genes are TRBV25-1 and TRBJ1-1; D uncertain. Germline V gene lookup returns CDR1 MGHDK and CDR2 SYGVNS. This CDR3 is built from 13 residues. Trimming left V 0 bases short and J 6 bases short, with 8 bases between. This CDR3 reads CASSEYLGAEAFF. As DNA, the CDR3 is TGTGCCAGCAGTGAATATTTGGGTGCTGAAGCTTTCTTT.

The V gene is TRBV4-3, the J gene TRBJ2-5; D unclear. The CDR3 has 18 amino acids. V gave up 2 bases and J gave up 0 bases, with 19 bases separating them. CDR1 and CDR2 from the germline V gene are LGHNA and YSLEER. DNA of the CDR3: TGCGCCAGCAGCCAACGTTCGTGGCACCCGGAGTACCAAGAGACCCAGTACTTC. Translated, it gives CASSQRSWHPEYQETQYF.

The chain combines TRBV29-1 with TRBJ2-2; D ambiguous. The CDR3 totals 9 residues. Germline CDR1 and CDR2: SQVTM and ANQGSEA. V was clipped by 3 bases and J by 8 bases, with 1 base between them. CDR3 DNA: TGCAGCGTTGAGGGGGAGCTGTTTTTT. Its translation is CSVEGELFF.

This chain joins TRBV6-5 and TRBJ2-3; D is perhaps TRBD2 (6 bases). Looked up from germline, CDR1 is MNHEY and CDR2 is SVGAGI. The ends were cut back, 5 bases at V and 5 bases at J, with 11 bases in the middle. The length of the CDR3 is 13 residues. The CDR3 region is CASSTGVRDTQYF. For the CDR3, the DNA is TGTGCCAGCAGTACGGGGGTACGAGATACGCAGTATTTT.

The rearrangement joins TRBV25-1 to TRBJ2-5; a weak D match, TRBD2 (5 bases). V lost 4 bases and J lost 1, with 16 bases in between. This CDR3 has 16 residues. Germline CDR1 and CDR2: MGHDK and SYGVNS. This CDR3 reads CASSARTRYTQETQYF. CDR3 sequence (DNA): TGTGCCAGCAGTGCACGTACTAGGTATACCCAAGAGACCCAGTACTTC.

This sequence joins TRBV30 and TRBJ2-1; D remains unclear. The CDR3 totals 14 residues. In germline, CDR1 is GTSNPN, CDR2 SVGIG (reference sequence). V gave up 0 bases and J gave up 1 base, with 7 bases separating them. The CDR3 sequence is CAWSVGISYNEQFF. Here the CDR3 DNA reads TGTGCCTGGAGTGTGGGGATTTCCTACAATGAGCAGTTCTTC.

CDR3 DNA sequence: TGCGCCAGCAGCTTGCTAACAGGGGCCCGCACAGATACGCAGTATTTT. Translated, it gives CASSLLTGARTDTQYF. The chain couples TRBV5-1 to TRBJ2-3; 7 bases agree with TRBD1. The CDR3 runs 16 residues. From germline, CDR1 is SGHRS and CDR2 YFSETQ. The junction had 6 bases not matched to a gene; V was cut back by 1 base and J by 1 base.

The chain carries TRBV18 and TRBJ1-1; tentatively, D is TRBD1 (6 bases). Looked up from germline, CDR1 is KGHSH and CDR2 is LQKENI. V was clipped by 1 base and J by 3 bases, with 12 bases between them. The CDR3 is made up of 15 amino acids. CDR3 sequence (DNA): TGTGCCAGCTCACCACAACAGGGTTCGGACACTGAAGCTTTCTTT. It encodes CASSPQQGSDTEAFF.

This rearrangement joins TRBV30 to TRBJ2-5; TRBD1 aligns across 10 bases. The germline gives CDR1 GTSNPN, CDR2 SVGIG (reference sequence). CDR3 length equals 16 residues. With V trimmed by 2 bases and J by 5 bases, 11 bases remained unmatched. The CDR3, as DNA: TGTGCCTGGAGTCCCCAGGGACAGGGGCAAGGGGAGACCCAGTACTTC. Amino acid sequence: CAWSPQGQGQGETQYF.